The present TCR beta chain was sequenced within a study of cytomegalovirus exposure and HLA in healthy donors. The CDR3 is 13 residues long. Between the trimmed V and J ends, which lost 5 bases and 0 bases, there was a span of 7 bases. CDR1 and CDR2 (germline): SNHLY, FYNNEI. With 60 Vbeta and 13 Jbeta primers, the PCR was carried out. Clones were sequenced by immunoSEQ multiplex PCR, and TCRdb holds only the in-frame ones, with some missing. The repertoire holds about 210,000 clones, with approximately 86% as singletons. Study-level findings and limits: The majority of CMV-associated TCR beta chains were reported as apparently HLA-restricted in a later analysis. The study designated roughly 160 TCR beta chains cytomegalovirus-associated. It is likely that the observed cluster of highly shared sequence variants was a sequencing artifact.

Notes on this clone: Its specificity is not known.

The origin of this receptor is a woman aged 25 to 45 in good health and CMV-seronegative. The sample consisted of PBMCs. The chain is built from TRBV2 and TRBJ1-1; D is uncertain. In nucleotides, the CDR3 is TGTGCCAGCAGTTCGGGTCTGAACACTGAAGCTTTCTTT. Translating it yields CASSSGLNTEAFF. Based on the CDR3 plus reference TRBV2 and TRBJ1-1, the full variable domain is EPEVTQTPSHQVTQMGQEVILRCVPISNHLYFYWYRQILGQKVEFLVSFYNNEISEKSEIFDDQFSVERPDGSNFTLKIRSTKLEDSAMYFCASSSGLNTEAFFGQGTRLTVV.